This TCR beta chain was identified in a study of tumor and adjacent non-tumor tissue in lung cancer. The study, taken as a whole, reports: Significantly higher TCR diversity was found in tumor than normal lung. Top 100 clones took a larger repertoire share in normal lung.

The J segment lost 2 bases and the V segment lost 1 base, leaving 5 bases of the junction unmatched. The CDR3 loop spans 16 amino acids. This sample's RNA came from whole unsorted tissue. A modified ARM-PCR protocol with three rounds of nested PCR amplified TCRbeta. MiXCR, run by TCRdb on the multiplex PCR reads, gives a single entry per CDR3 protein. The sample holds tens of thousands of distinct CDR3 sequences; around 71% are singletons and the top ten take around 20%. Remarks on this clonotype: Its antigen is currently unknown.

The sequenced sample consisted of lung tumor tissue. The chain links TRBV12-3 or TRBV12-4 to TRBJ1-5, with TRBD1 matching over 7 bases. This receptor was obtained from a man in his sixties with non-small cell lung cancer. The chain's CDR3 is CASSLGDRVGNQPQHF. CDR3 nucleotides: TGTGCCAGCAGTTTAGGAGACAGGGTGGGCAATCAGCCCCAGCATTTT.